This TCR beta chain was sequenced for a study of blood T cell repertoires in COVID-19 (dated by TCRdb to 2018 to 2021). General notes on the study: Collaborator samples came from the United States, Italy and Spain and covered acute and convalescent phases of COVID-19. Sample metadata almost always included a de-identified subject ID, COVID-19 status, age in years and sex. The material from the prospective study consisted of cDNA or gDNA derived from T cells, B-cell-depleted T cells, or PBMCs. Where available, HLA class I and class II types were obtained from metadata supplied by the sample provider rather than from assay-based typing. Samples came from the ongoing ImmuneRACE study (first 160 participants) plus 1,254 subjects from 6 global collaborators. The repertoires were released in a freely available public database intended as a resource for research on the immune response to SARS-CoV-2. Subjects who had been exposed to COVID-19, were actively infected with it, or had recovered from it provided the deeply sampled blood TCRbeta repertoires that made up the dataset.

TCRbeta CDR3 regions were amplified from genomic DNA by means of the immunoSEQ Assay, a bias-controlled multiplex PCR. In the authors' own workflow: The number of nucleated cells in each sample was estimated from the amplification of reference gene primers within the assay. To quantify the absolute abundance of each unique TCRbeta CDR3 rearrangement, sequence reads were collapsed and filtered. For each sample, productive Simpson clonality was calculated as the square root of Simpson's diversity index across productive rearrangements. In its TCRdb copy, this immuneACCESS table keeps in-frame sequences only and misses some clones. Where compared with another copy, unresolved V genes explain less than half of these, and the others have no known cause. V and J calls and clone size are copied from that table; D and trimming were computed from the DNA. Recorded for this sample are 150,000 to 200,000 clones; around 86% of them occurred a single time. Of the sample, about 8.6% falls within the top ten clones.

As regards this clone: No cognate antigen has been identified for it. No base quality information exists; no much larger clone differs at one position.

Paper-wide results and their limitations: The amount of clinical and demographic metadata varied by source and participant and was provided uncurated.

V loses 3 bases, J loses 2 bases, and the germline ends lie 8 bases apart. CDR1 and CDR2, per the germline V gene, are MNHNS and SASEGT. The CDR3 runs 14 amino acids, cysteine and phenylalanine included. The entry retains the CDR3 DNA only, 42 bases that are in frame from base 1. Collaborating institutions collected whole blood in K2EDTA tubes following their own protocols. For TCRbeta analysis, collaborators shipped samples as frozen whole blood, isolated PBMCs, or DNA extracted from either of those sample types. The origin of this receptor is a man over 45 with active or convalescent COVID-19. Rearrangement joined TRBV6-1 to TRBJ1-3; TRBD1 is possibly the D segment (6 matching bases). The sequenced sample was peripheral blood. The nucleotides read TGTGCCAGCAGTGATAACAGGGCTGGAAACACCATATATTTT. It specifies CASSDNRAGNTIYF.